The present T cell receptor beta chain was sequenced within a study of shared clonotypes between healthy human individuals. In the study overall: Each donor's CD8 memory used one plate, CD8 naive two, each CD4 subset three. Study-level findings and limits: Shared across four donors were about 4.6% of the naive CD4 clonotypes.

The repertoire was sequenced with immunoSEQ multiplex PCR; TCRdb's copy has only in-frame clones and lacks some. Of about 2.3 million clones in the sample, 85% to 95% were seen once. Splitting the CD4+ cells yielded a CD45RA+ naive subset and a CD45RA-negative memory subset. Between the trimmed V and J ends, which lost 8 bases and 11 bases, there was a span of 14 bases. Germline CDR1 reads DFQATT; CDR2 reads SNEGSKA (reference sequence). This CDR3 is built from 10 residues. Turning to this clone: Its target is not known.

The chain links TRBV20-1 to TRBJ2-3; D is unclear. This receptor was obtained from a man younger than 35 in good health. Some clones in this sample may be carry-over from other donors' samples. Sample: naive CD4+ T cells from PBMCs. The subset was: CD45RA+ positively selected. The CDR3 region is CSPQREKQYF. The CDR3 nucleotides are TGCAGTCCCCAGAGAGAGAAGCAGTATTTT.